This T cell receptor (beta chain) was documented in a study of T-cell reconstitution after alpha-beta-depleted transplantation in children (dated by TCRdb to 2015 to 2016). For context, the study as a whole: T-cell immune reconstitution after TCRalphabeta/CD19-depleted allogeneic hematopoietic cell transplantation in children was quantitatively tracked in the study by means of TCR repertoire profiling.

Reading the germline V gene (reference sequence) gives CDR1 DFQATT and CDR2 SNEGSKA. V loses 6 bases of germline sequence and J loses 5 bases, and the interval between the two ends is 12 bases. The CDR3 numbers 12 residues from cysteine through phenylalanine. The retained sequence is limited to the CDR3, 36 bases, with the frame set at the first base. The library was generated by PCR. TCRdb lists the instrument as Illumina HiSeq 2500. TCR library preparation used molecular barcoding, with unique molecular identifiers applied to normalize quantification of the TCRbeta repertoire. The public reads were reprocessed in TCRdb via fastp at Q25 and MiXCR, keeping in-frame beta chains. All rows with the same CDR3 protein become a single entry with the most common DNA and genes. The sample table holds 640,000 or so distinct CDR3 sequences, of which approximately 16% were seen once. Jointly, the top ten make up approximately 1% of the sample.

In the case of this clonotype: Its antigen is unknown. It has no much larger one-base neighbor in the sample; base qualities were not kept.

The sequencing used PBMCs from the stem cell graft donor, collected from the stem cell graft. Rearrangement joined TRBV20-1 to TRBJ2-3; there is no confident call for the D gene. This clonotype was obtained from a human donor who donated a stem cell graft to a child with acute myeloid leukemia. The CDR3 amino acid sequence is: CSALLIGDTQYF. The sequenced DNA: TGCAGTGCCCTACTCATAGGAGATACGCAGTATTTT.